Shown below are 18 T cell receptor beta chains from a single sample sequenced in a study of cytomegalovirus exposure and HLA in healthy donors. Use of 60 Vbeta and 13 Jbeta primers characterized the PCR. Produced via immunoSEQ multiplex PCR; TCRdb's table is partial and in-frame only. The sample yields more than 110,000 clones, 77% seen once. Material: PBMCs. The receptors were gathered from a male donor in good health and CMV-seronegative.

This clone was seen a few times. The chain carries TRBV19 and TRBJ2-6, with D maybe TRBD2 (6 bases). V was pared by 9 bases and J by 1 base, with 13 bases between. The length of the CDR3 is 15 residues. The germline V gene has CDR1 LNHDA and CDR2 SQIVND (reference sequence). The CDR3 DNA reads as TGTGCCAGCCAGAGTAGCGGTTCTGGGGCCAACGTCCTGACTTTC. Protein: CASQSSGSGANVLTF.

CDR3 in DNA: TGTGCCAGCAGCCGGGACAGTCGCCCCTTACGTGTCACTGAAGCTTTCTTT. This encodes CASSRDSRPLRVTEAFF. The V and J genes are TRBV7-9 and TRBJ1-1, with 7 bases fitting TRBD1. CDR3 length: 17 amino acids. Germline-derived CDR1 and CDR2 are SEHNR and FQNEAQ (reference sequence). V was clipped by 5 bases and J by 4 bases; unmatched bases: 16.

J is TRBJ2-5 and V is TRBV7-2; 9 nucleotides align to TRBD2. After removal of 5 bases from V and 4 bases from J, the junction contained 17 bases not matched to a gene. The CDR3 has 18 amino acids. The germline V gene has CDR1 SGHTA and CDR2 FQGNSA. The CDR3 sequence is CASSPRGGGGAERETQYF. The DNA for the CDR3 is TGTGCCAGCAGCCCTAGGGGGGGCGGGGGGGCAGAGAGAGAGACCCAGTACTTC.

This rearrangement joins TRBV11-2 to TRBJ2-5, with D perhaps TRBD2 (6 bases). The ends were cut back, 1 base at V and 2 bases at J, with 14 bases in the middle. CDR1 and CDR2 (germline): SGHAT, FQNNGV. This CDR3 has 16 residues. The CDR3 nucleotides are TGTGCCAGCAGCTTAGCACCGGGGACTTTTCAAGAGACCCAGTACTTC. Encoded protein: CASSLAPGTFQETQYF.

About this clone itself: The junction departs from germline at one end; a sequencing error may be responsible. V and J are TRBV7-9 and TRBJ2-7; D may be TRBD2 (7 bases). Looked up from germline, CDR1 is SEHNR and CDR2 is FQNEAQ (reference sequence). The CDR3 loop spans 19 amino acids. Here the CDR3 reads CSSSLSNPRKGGTSYEQYF. The CDR3 DNA sequence: TGTTCCAGCAGCTTATCGAACCCCAGAAAGGGGGGGACCTCCTACGAGCAGTACTTC. Combining the CDR3 with reference TRBV7-9 and TRBJ2-7 gives the whole variable domain DTGVSQNPRHKITKRGQNVTFRCDPISEHNRLYWYRQTLGQGPEFLTYFQNEAQLEKSRLLSDRFSAERPKGSFSTLEIQRTEQGDSAMYLCSSSLSNPRKGGTSYEQYFGPGTRLTVT.

This chain uses TRBV11-2 with TRBJ1-1; no definite D call. The CDR3 totals 13 residues. Per the germline V gene, CDR1 is SGHAT and CDR2 is FQNNGV. Trimming cost V 0 bases and J 2 bases, with 4 bases left between them. The CDR3 sequence is CASSLETNTEAFF. In DNA form, the CDR3 reads TGTGCCAGCAGCTTAGAGACAAACACTGAAGCTTTCTTT.

CDR3 nucleotide sequence: TGTGCCTGGAGTGAATTGGGGGCGTCCTACGAGCAGTACTTC. It is translated as CAWSELGASYEQYF. The rearrangement links TRBV30 to TRBJ2-7, with a possible D match to TRBD1 (6 bases). Trimming pared 1 base from V and 1 base from J, leaving 11 bases between. CDR3 length: 14 residues. Germline V gives CDR1 GTSNPN, CDR2 SVGIG (reference sequence).

The chain couples TRBV5-5 to TRBJ1-1; 7 bases match TRBD1. Germline CDR1 is SGHKS and CDR2 is YYEKEE (reference sequence). The CDR3 runs to 16 residues. V trimming: 4 bases; J trimming: 1 base; junction bases outside the gene matches: 10. CDR3 in amino acids: CASSTGDSPGNTEAFF. DNA for the CDR3: TGTGCCAGCAGCACCGGGGACAGCCCTGGGAACACTGAAGCTTTCTTT.

The gene calls are TRBV18 and TRBJ1-1; 9 bases line up with TRBD1. Germline trimming cut 5 bases from V and 4 bases from J; bases unmatched to any gene: 5. The CDR3 contains 14 residues. Germline values: CDR1 KGHSH, CDR2 LQKENI. The chain's CDR3 is CASSSGQGLTEAFF. In DNA, the CDR3 is TGTGCCAGCTCATCCGGACAGGGGCTCACTGAAGCTTTCTTT.

CDR3 bases: TGTGCCAGCAGACAGGGTGGGACTGAAGCTTTCTTT. Translating gives CASRQGGTEAFF. This sequence joins TRBV6-1 and TRBJ1-1; D possibly corresponds to TRBD1 (6 bases). Germline V gives CDR1 MNHNS, CDR2 SASEGT. The ends were cut back, 6 bases at V and 5 bases at J, with 10 bases in the middle. The CDR3 consists of 12 residues.

Concerning this clone: Other nucleotide sequences in the sample specify the same CDR3. The J gene is TRBJ1-1, the V gene TRBV7-9; 7 bases fit TRBD1. The CDR3 runs to 13 residues. After removal of 5 bases from V and 5 bases from J, the junction contained 5 bases not matched to a gene. CDR1 and CDR2 from the germline V gene are SEHNR and FQNEAQ (reference sequence). The CDR3 is CASSLSGGTEAFF. CDR3 sequence (DNA): TGTGCCAGCAGCCTCTCAGGGGGAACTGAAGCTTTCTTT.

This clone was detected only a few times. The chain joins TRBV30 to TRBJ1-2, with 10 positions matching TRBD1. Germline CDR1 is GTSNPN and CDR2 is SVGIG (reference sequence). The V segment lost 3 bases and the J segment 4 bases; nucleotides outside the gene matches: 8. The CDR3 sequence is 15 residues long. The CDR3 spells CAWSRTGGGSYGYTF. The CDR3 nucleotides read TGTGCCTGGAGCCGGACAGGGGGTGGAAGCTATGGCTACACCTTC.

The chain recombines TRBV6-4 with TRBJ2-1; maybe TRBD1 (5 bases). With 8 bases removed from V and 6 bases from J, the gap between germline ends came to 8 bases. This CDR3 has 11 amino acids. Germline CDR1 MRHNA, CDR2 SNTAGT. The CDR3 is CASPRANEQFF. CDR3 sequence (DNA): TGTGCCAGCCCCAGGGCCAATGAGCAGTTCTTC.

This chain connects TRBV4-3 to TRBJ2-5; unclear D gene. Trimming left V 0 bases short and J 5 bases short, with 13 bases between. This CDR3 has 15 residues. Germline V lookup: CDR1 LGHNA, CDR2 YSLEER. CDR3 loop: CASSQDVTPGETQYF. Written as DNA, the CDR3 is TGCGCCAGCAGCCAAGATGTAACTCCCGGGGAGACCCAGTACTTC.

CDR3 amino acids: CASSVRQGAATEAFF. The CDR3 DNA is TGTGCCAGCAGCGTACGACAGGGGGCGGCCACTGAAGCTTTCTTT. The chain carries TRBV7-9 and TRBJ1-1, with 10 bases matching TRBD1. Per the germline V gene, CDR1 is SEHNR and CDR2 is FQNEAQ (reference sequence). The J segment lost 4 bases and the V segment lost 5 bases, leaving 7 bases of the junction unmatched. CDR3 length equals 15 residues.

A single count supports this clone. The CDR3 protein is CASSRSGTADFNYGYTF. DNA for the CDR3: TGCGCCAGCAGCCGAAGTGGGACAGCAGATTTTAACTATGGCTACACCTTC. The chain uses TRBV5-1 and TRBJ1-2; 7 positions agree with TRBD1. Trimming removed 4 bases from V and 1 base from J; junction bases left unmatched: 13. The CDR3 consists of 17 residues. Germline lookup yields CDR1 SGHRS and CDR2 YFSETQ.

The CDR3 region is CASTPGNSYEQYF. Here the CDR3 DNA reads TGTGCCAGCACCCCGGGTAATTCCTACGAGCAGTACTTC. V gene TRBV7-9 combines with J gene TRBJ2-7; D uncertain. The CDR3 is made up of 13 amino acids. Trimming took off 7 bases at V and 1 base at J, with 11 bases between the two ends. CDR1 and CDR2 from the germline V gene are SEHNR and FQNEAQ (reference sequence).

This clone was found once. V and J are TRBV5-6 and TRBJ2-7; D perhaps matches TRBD1 (5 bases). The CDR3 runs to 13 residues. V lost 2 bases to trimming and J lost 4 bases, with 10 bases between them. Looked up from germline, CDR1 is SGHDT and CDR2 is YYEEEE. CDR3 DNA sequence: TGTGCCAGCAGCTTCTCCAGGGCTTACGAGCAGTACTTC. Translated, it gives CASSFSRAYEQYF.